The TCR beta chain under discussion was sequenced for a study of blood T cells in healthy people across ages. On the study more broadly: Capturing about one barcoded beta molecule per two T cells was achieved by template switching.

This CDR3 contains 15 residues. In germline, CDR1 is ENHRY, CDR2 SYGVKD. Trimming removed 4 bases from V and 5 bases from J, with 17 bases in between. With a J-beta primer mix and a sample-barcoded 5' primer, a second PCR ran about 6 to 11 cycles. Each CDR3 protein is one row after TCRdb ran MiXCR on the 5' RACE reads. This sample has hundreds of thousands of distinct CDR3 sequences; about 42% occur once, and the top ten carry roughly 19%. This clonotype has just a few counts. The receptor comes from a man aged 55 to 70 in good health. Sample: blood. This chain joins TRBV10-3 and TRBJ2-5, with D tentatively TRBD1 or TRBD2 (5 bases each). CDR3: CAISAGGGKRETQYF. In DNA form, the CDR3 reads TGTGCCATCAGTGCCGGTGGGGGTAAGCGGGAGACCCAGTACTTC.